This T cell receptor beta chain was profiled in a study of cytomegalovirus exposure and HLA in healthy donors. About the research overall: The same platform as the approximately 730 first-cohort repertoires was used for the 120 or so validation repertoires, a later analysis reported.

Notes on this clone: The antigen remains unidentified.

Study conclusions and caveats: Whilst most TCR sequences proved rare, a subset of public TCRs occurred across many donors.

The CDR3 has 15 amino acids. From germline, CDR1 is SGHNT and CDR2 YYREEE (reference sequence). V dropped 4 bases and J dropped 7; count of bases not matched to a gene: 8. Libraries were prepared by immunoSEQ multiplex PCR; TCRdb keeps only in-frame clonotypes and omits some of them. This table has some 60,000 clones, approximately 94% appearing once. Donors were drawn from the approximately 120-subject validation cohort, separate from the 666-subject first cohort. The receptor was derived from a man in his late teens or twenties in good health and CMV-seropositive. The specimen was PBMCs. The chain has TRBV5-4 and TRBJ1-4, with 9 positions matching TRBD1. As DNA, the CDR3 is TGTGCCAGCAGCCGATGGGGACAGGGCGCTGAAAAACTGTTTTTT. Translation gives CASSRWGQGAEKLFF.